The clone carrying this TCR beta chain is a singleton in its sample. What it binds is not known. The sample comes from a study of cytomegalovirus exposure and HLA in healthy donors. A multiplex PCR was run with 60 Vbeta primers and 13 Jbeta primers. Clones were read by immunoSEQ multiplex PCR, and TCRdb kept only the in-frame ones, dropping some. This table holds tens of thousands of clones, about three quarters found once. V lost 4 bases and J 2 bases, leaving 14 bases between the germline ends. CDR3 length: 14 amino acids. CDR1 and CDR2 from the germline V gene are SQVTM and ANQGSEA. The study's findings and limits: The only immune exposure information that was available was CMV serostatus.

This chain links TRBV29-1 with TRBJ2-5; a weak D match, TRBD2 (5 bases). Sequencing used PBMCs. The TCR sequence derives from a woman aged 45-60 years in good health and CMV-seronegative. This CDR3 reads CSVAALGVQETQYF. CDR3 in DNA: TGCAGCGTTGCAGCGCTCGGGGTTCAAGAGACCCAGTACTTC. Full variable domain (outside the CDR3, taken from reference TRBV29-1 and TRBJ2-5): SAVISQKPSRDICQRGTSLTIQCQVDSQVTMMFWYRQQPGQSLTLIATANQGSEATYESGFVIDKFPISRPNLTFSTLTVSNMSPEDSSIYLCSVAALGVQETQYFGPGTRLLVL.